These 30 T cell receptor beta chains came from one sample sequenced in a study of shared clonotypes between healthy human individuals. The assay was immunoSEQ multiplex PCR, and TCRdb's table has in-frame clones only and misses some. The sample has around 1.6 million clones; 95% to 99% are singletons. Source material: naive CD4+ T cells sorted from blood. Subset in this sample: CD45RA+ positively selected. The receptor set was obtained from a man aged 25 to 40 in good health.

The V call is TRBV30, the J call TRBJ2-7; D tentatively reads TRBD1 or TRBD2 (6 bases each). The ends were cut back, 2 bases at V and 5 bases at J, with 13 bases in the middle. The CDR3 loop spans 13 amino acids. Per germline, CDR1 GTSNPN and CDR2 SVGIG (reference sequence). CDR3 residues: CAWSYREANEQYF. The CDR3, as DNA: TGTGCCTGGAGTTACAGGGAGGCCAACGAGCAGTACTTC.

The V call is TRBV14, the J call TRBJ1-1; D not certain. CDR1 and CDR2 (germline): SGHDN, FVKESK. The CDR3 loop spans 15 amino acids. V lost 3 bases to trimming and J lost 5 bases, with 16 bases between them. The CDR3 here is CASSQDGPRWTEAFF. The CDR3 region has the DNA TGTGCCAGCAGCCAGGACGGACCGCGTTGGACTGAAGCTTTCTTT.

The genes are TRBV27 and TRBJ1-5, with unresolved D. Germline V lookup: CDR1 MNHEY, CDR2 SMNVEV (reference sequence). Between the trimmed V and J ends, which lost 4 bases and 4 bases, there was a span of 8 bases. The CDR3 loop spans 13 amino acids. The CDR3 sequence is CASSSKTNQPQHF. The CDR3 DNA sequence: TGTGCCAGCAGTTCCAAGACGAATCAGCCCCAGCATTTT.

The chain couples TRBV15 to TRBJ2-7; TRBD1 agrees at 8 bases. Germline V gene data show CDR1 as LNHNV and CDR2 as YYDKDF (reference sequence). The length of the CDR3 is 18 residues. V trimming: 3 bases; J trimming: 4 bases; junction bases outside the gene matches: 17. CDR3 bases: TGTGCCACCAGCAGGGCAGGTCGACAGGGGTGGGCCTTTTACGAGCAGTACTTC. It yields the protein CATSRAGRQGWAFYEQYF.

The rearrangement links TRBV9 to TRBJ2-7; D is perhaps TRBD2 (5 bases). Germline V gives CDR1 SGDLS, CDR2 YYNGEE. V was clipped by 4 bases and J by 7 bases, with 21 bases between them. The CDR3 consists of 15 residues. This CDR3 is CASSLGSPRSGEQYF. The CDR3, as DNA: TGTGCCAGCAGCCTCGGGTCACCTCGATCGGGAGAGCAGTACTTC.

This rearrangement joins TRBV5-1 to TRBJ2-2; no definite D call. Per the germline V gene, CDR1 is SGHRS and CDR2 is YFSETQ. Trimming stripped 0 bases from V and 11 bases from J, with 14 bases between. The CDR3 is 14 residues long. DNA for the CDR3: TGCGCCAGCAGCTTGGTTGGGTCTATCGGTGAGCTGTTTTTT. This codes for CASSLVGSIGELFF.

Concerning this clone itself: Other DNA sequences within the sample encode an identical CDR3. This chain links TRBV18 with TRBJ2-7; D is unresolved. Germline assignment: CDR1 KGHSH and CDR2 LQKENI. The CDR3 sequence is 12 residues long. Trimming cost V 3 bases and J 0 bases, with 3 bases left between them. CDR3 residues: CASSPTSYEQYF. In DNA form, the CDR3 reads TGTGCCAGCTCACCCACCTCCTACGAGCAGTACTTC.

The genes are TRBV7-9 and TRBJ2-5, with 8 bases identical to TRBD2. Germline-derived CDR1 and CDR2 are SEHNR and FQNEAQ (reference sequence). The V and J ends lost 5 bases and 9 bases, in that order; junction bases with no gene match: 14. The CDR3 runs to 15 residues. CDR3 sequence (DNA): TGTGCCAGCAGCGAGGGACTAGGACAAAGAGAAGCCCAGTACTTC. Translating it yields CASSEGLGQREAQYF.

The rearrangement links TRBV7-6 to TRBJ2-1; TRBD2 matches at 7 bases. The germline V gene encodes CDR1 SGHVS and CDR2 FNYEAQ. Trimming at V came to 6 bases and at J to 4 bases, leaving 6 bases not matched to a gene. The CDR3 extends over 14 amino acids. The DNA of the CDR3 is TGTGCCAGCAGAGAGCGGGGACCTTACAATGAGCAGTTCTTC. Translating gives CASRERGPYNEQFF.

The rearrangement links TRBV9 to TRBJ2-7; 8 nucleotides agree with TRBD2. Germline V CDR1 and CDR2: SGDLS, YYNGEE. The CDR3 is 16 residues long. J lost 2 bases, V lost 0 bases, and 7 bases had no gene match. This CDR3 reads CASSVEPSGQTYEQYF. The CDR3 nucleotides are TGTGCCAGCAGCGTAGAACCTAGCGGGCAGACCTACGAGCAGTACTTC.

The rearrangement joins TRBV18 to TRBJ2-7; 7 positions match TRBD2. The V segment lost 0 bases and the J segment 3 bases; nucleotides outside the gene matches: 5. The germline V gene encodes CDR1 KGHSH and CDR2 LQKENI. CDR3 size: 15 residues. The CDR3 spells CASSPPRGDLYEQYF. As DNA, the CDR3 is TGTGCCAGCTCACCACCTCGGGGGGATCTCTACGAGCAGTACTTC.

The chain joins TRBV29-1 to TRBJ2-3; D gene uncertain. CDR1 and CDR2 from the germline V gene are SQVTM and ANQGSEA. V was pared by 4 bases and J by 3 bases, with 11 bases between. This CDR3 region has 13 residues. In DNA, the CDR3 is TGCAGCGTTGCTGGGTTGAGAACAGATACGCAGTATTTT. Protein sequence: CSVAGLRTDTQYF.

This chain joins TRBV2 and TRBJ1-2, with 11 bases that match TRBD1. The length of the CDR3 is 16 residues. CDR1 is SNHLY and CDR2 is FYNNEI in the germline V gene. The trim removed 7 bases at V and 6 bases at J, leaving 13 bases unmatched. The CDR3, as DNA: TGTGCCAGCACCCCTAATTCGGGACAGGGGGTTAATGGCTACACCTTC. It translates to CASTPNSGQGVNGYTF.

The CDR3 sequence is CASSQQPSALLGATEAFF. In DNA form, the CDR3 reads TGTGCCAGCAGCCAACAACCCTCAGCTTTGCTCGGGGCGACTGAAGCTTTCTTT. The chain is built from TRBV14 and TRBJ1-1, with a tentative D call TRBD1 (5 bases). The CDR3 has 18 residues. Germline V lookup: CDR1 SGHDN, CDR2 FVKESK. Deletions cut 2 bases from V and 5 bases from J, with 24 bases between.

V usage is TRBV7-2 and J usage is TRBJ1-5, with a weak D call TRBD1 (5 bases). CDR3 size: 14 residues. Looked up from germline, CDR1 is SGHTA and CDR2 is FQGNSA. V gave up 1 base and J gave up 7 bases, with 11 bases separating them. CDR3 DNA sequence: TGTGCCAGCAGCTTAGGAGCAGGGATGCAGCCCCAGCATTTT. Its protein product is CASSLGAGMQPQHF.

The V and J genes are TRBV5-1 and TRBJ2-1; D is perhaps TRBD2 (6 bases). From germline, CDR1 is SGHRS and CDR2 YFSETQ. The CDR3 loop spans 13 amino acids. V was shortened by 5 bases and J by 6 bases, with 12 bases between the two germline ends. Written as DNA, the CDR3 is TGCGCCAGCAGGTCCCGGGGAGGCAATGAGCAGTTCTTC. Residues: CASRSRGGNEQFF.

The CDR3: CASSLSSSGRSYEQYF. The CDR3 DNA sequence: TGTGCCAGCAGCTTAAGTAGTAGCGGGAGATCCTACGAGCAGTACTTC. V usage is TRBV11-2 and J usage is TRBJ2-7; 9 nucleotides line up with TRBD2. Germline loops: CDR1 SGHAT, CDR2 FQNNGV. Germline trimming cut 2 bases from V and 1 base from J; bases unmatched to any gene: 6. CDR3 length: 16 residues.

V and J are TRBV7-3 and TRBJ1-1, with D possibly matching TRBD1 (6 bases). Trimming cost V 5 bases and J 10 bases, with 14 bases left between them. Germline V gene lookup returns CDR1 SGHTA and CDR2 FQGTGA. The CDR3 sequence is 12 residues long. The CDR3, as DNA: TGTGCCAGCAGCACCAACGGACAGAGAGCTTTCTTT. Translation: CASSTNGQRAFF.

The chain couples TRBV6-5 to TRBJ1-5; D unclear. The V gene lost 6 bases and the J gene lost 6 bases, with 12 bases spanning the gap. Germline-derived CDR1 and CDR2 are MNHEY and SVGAGI. CDR3 length: 13 amino acids. CDR3 nucleotide sequence: TGTGCCAGCAGCGGAGCGCGGGGTCAGCCCCAGCATTTT. Protein sequence: CASSGARGQPQHF.

The chain uses TRBV5-1 and TRBJ2-2; either TRBD1 or TRBD2 may fit D (6 bases each). This CDR3 is 15 amino acids long. Germline V gives CDR1 SGHRS, CDR2 YFSETQ. V was shortened by 2 bases and J by 4 bases, with 12 bases between the two germline ends. The CDR3 sequence is CASSFRGAGTGELFF. CDR3 DNA sequence: TGCGCCAGCAGCTTCAGGGGAGCGGGCACCGGGGAGCTGTTTTTT.

This clone was found once. The V gene is TRBV7-9, the J gene TRBJ2-4; 7 bases align to TRBD2. The CDR3 loop spans 15 amino acids. The ends lost 5 bases at V and 7 bases at J; junction bases unmatched: 11. Germline V gene lookup returns CDR1 SEHNR and CDR2 FQNEAQ (reference sequence). The CDR3 spells CASSPVAVGGNIQYF. The CDR3, as DNA: TGTGCCAGCAGCCCCGTGGCGGTGGGGGGGAACATTCAGTACTTC.

This chain links TRBV7-9 with TRBJ2-7, with TRBD2 identical over 7 bases. CDR3 size: 15 residues. From germline, CDR1 is SEHNR and CDR2 FQNEAQ (reference sequence). V dropped 8 bases and J dropped 1; count of bases not matched to a gene: 11. The CDR3 loop reads CASGVGGSKSYEQYF. The CDR3 DNA sequence: TGTGCCAGCGGAGTCGGCGGGAGTAAATCCTACGAGCAGTACTTC.

In its sample, this clone was seen once. The chain links TRBV10-3 to TRBJ2-6, with a tentative D call TRBD2 (5 bases). Trimming pared 7 bases from V and 3 bases from J, leaving 10 bases between. Germline CDR1 is ENHRY and CDR2 is SYGVKD. This CDR3 is 14 amino acids long. The CDR3, as DNA: TGTGCCATCACCGAGGGTGGTGGGGCCAACGTCCTGACTTTC. Its translation: CAITEGGGANVLTF.

The chain carries TRBV7-9 and TRBJ2-7, with a possible D match to TRBD2 (6 bases). CDR3 length equals 16 residues. Trimming pared 5 bases from V and 5 bases from J, leaving 22 bases between. CDR1 is SEHNR, CDR2 FQNEAQ, per germline (reference sequence). The chain's CDR3 is CASSPWPGRGSDEQYF. CDR3 DNA: TGTGCCAGCAGCCCCTGGCCAGGCCGGGGGTCAGACGAGCAGTACTTC.

CDR3 sequence: CASSPNWQGGQYF. The CDR3 DNA reads as TGTGCCAGCAGCCCCAATTGGCAGGGAGGGCAGTACTTC. The genes are TRBV7-2 and TRBJ2-7; tentatively, D is TRBD2 (6 bases). This CDR3 comprises 13 residues. CDR1 is SGHTA, CDR2 FQGNSA, per germline. The V end lost 5 bases, the J end lost 9 bases, and 17 bases lay between the germline ends.

This rearrangement joins TRBV28 to TRBJ2-7; 9 bases align to TRBD2. The CDR3 sequence is 14 residues long. V was clipped by 4 bases and J by 5 bases; unmatched bases: 6. Germline loops: CDR1 MDHEN, CDR2 SYDVKM. In nucleotides, the CDR3 is TGTGCCAGCAGTTACGCGGGAGGGCCCCACGAGCAGTACTTC. Translating gives CASSYAGGPHEQYF.

The chain joins TRBV29-1 to TRBJ1-3; D not resolved. This CDR3 is 12 amino acids long. V dropped 4 bases and J dropped 8 bases, with 12 bases sitting between them. The germline CDR1 and CDR2 sequences are SQVTM and ANQGSEA. CDR3 nucleotides: TGCAGCGTTGTTTTGGCGTCGGACACCATATATTTT. It translates to CSVVLASDTIYF.

The chain has TRBV5-1 and TRBJ2-7; 10 nucleotides line up with TRBD2. Germline lookup yields CDR1 SGHRS and CDR2 YFSETQ. The CDR3 sequence is 15 residues long. Trimming cost V 2 bases and J 5 bases; bases outside gene matches: 7. The CDR3 DNA sequence: TGCGCCAGCAGCTTACTAGCGGGAAAAATCCACGAGCAGTACTTC. Encoded protein: CASSLLAGKIHEQYF.

This chain links TRBV7-9 with TRBJ2-5, with 9 bases lining up with TRBD1. CDR3 size: 17 residues. Trimming took 5 bases from V and 4 from J; bases not matched to a gene: 14. The germline CDR1 and CDR2 sequences are SEHNR and FQNEAQ (reference sequence). This CDR3 reads CASSLPGTGWVGETQYF. DNA for the CDR3: TGTGCCAGCAGCCTCCCGGGGACAGGGTGGGTCGGAGAGACCCAGTACTTC.

V gene TRBV27 combines with J gene TRBJ2-1, with unresolved D. There are 15 residues in the CDR3. V was shortened by 5 bases and J by 5 bases, with 16 bases between the two germline ends. Germline CDR1 MNHEY, CDR2 SMNVEV (reference sequence). As DNA, the CDR3 is TGTGCCAGCAGTCCCTTAGTCAGGCCGGACAATGAGCAGTTCTTC. Its protein is CASSPLVRPDNEQFF.